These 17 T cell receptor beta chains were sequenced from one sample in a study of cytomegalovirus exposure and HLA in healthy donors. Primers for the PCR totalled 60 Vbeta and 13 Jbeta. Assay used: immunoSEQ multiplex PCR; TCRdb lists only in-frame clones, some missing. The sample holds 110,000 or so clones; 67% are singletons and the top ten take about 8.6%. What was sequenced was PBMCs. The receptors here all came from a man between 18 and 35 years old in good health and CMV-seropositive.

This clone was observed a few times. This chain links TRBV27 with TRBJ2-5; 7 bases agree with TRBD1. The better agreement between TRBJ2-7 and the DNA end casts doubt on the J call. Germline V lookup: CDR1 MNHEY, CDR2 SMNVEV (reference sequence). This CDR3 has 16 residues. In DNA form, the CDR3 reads TGTGCCAGCAGTTCCGGGTCCCCTTTCAGGGGGTCCGAGCAGTACTTC. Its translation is CASSSGSPFRGSEQYF.

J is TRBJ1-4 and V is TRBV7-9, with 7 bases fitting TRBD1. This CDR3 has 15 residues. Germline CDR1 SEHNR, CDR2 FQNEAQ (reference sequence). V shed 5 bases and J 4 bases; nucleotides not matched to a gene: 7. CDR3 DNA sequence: TGTGCCAGCAGCAAAGGGACAGCCAGTAATGAAAAACTGTTTTTT. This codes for CASSKGTASNEKLFF.

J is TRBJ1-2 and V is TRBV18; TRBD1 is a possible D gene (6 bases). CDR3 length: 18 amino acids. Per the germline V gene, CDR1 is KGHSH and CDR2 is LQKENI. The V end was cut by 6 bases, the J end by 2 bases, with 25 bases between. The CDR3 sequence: CASSSSPDSYLRNYGYTF. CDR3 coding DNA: TGTGCCAGCTCTTCCTCCCCGGACAGCTACCTGCGCAACTATGGCTACACCTTC.

In nucleotides, the CDR3 is TGTGCCAGCAGGGGGAGACCCCTCCACTTT. Translated: CASRGRPLHF. V gene TRBV5-6 combines with J gene TRBJ1-6; D ambiguous. Germline loops: CDR1 SGHDT, CDR2 YYEEEE. V lost 5 bases to trimming and J lost 12 bases, with 6 bases between them. CDR3 length equals 10 residues.

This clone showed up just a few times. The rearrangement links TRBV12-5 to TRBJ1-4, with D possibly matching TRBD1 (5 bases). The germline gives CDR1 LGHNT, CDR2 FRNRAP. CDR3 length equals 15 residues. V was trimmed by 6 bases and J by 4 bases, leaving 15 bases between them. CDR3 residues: CASGPDSVSNEKLFF. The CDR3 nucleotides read TGTGCTAGTGGCCCCGACAGTGTTAGTAATGAAAAACTGTTTTTT. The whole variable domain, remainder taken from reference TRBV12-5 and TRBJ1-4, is DARVTQTPRHKVTEMGQEVTMRCQPILGHNTVFWYRQTMMQGLELLAYFRNRAPLDDSGMPKDRFSAEMPDATLATLKIQPSEPRDSAVYFCASGPDSVSNEKLFFGSGTQLSVL.

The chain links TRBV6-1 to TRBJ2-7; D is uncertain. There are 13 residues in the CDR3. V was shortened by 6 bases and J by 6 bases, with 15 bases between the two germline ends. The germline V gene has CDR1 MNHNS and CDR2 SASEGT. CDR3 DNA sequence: TGTGCCAGCAGGGGCGATTTGGGTCCCGAGCAGTACGTC. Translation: CASRGDLGPEQYV.

The CDR3 region is CASYTASKRGANVLTF. In nucleotides, the CDR3 is TGTGCCAGCTACACAGCGTCTAAGCGGGGGGCCAACGTCCTGACTTTC. J is TRBJ2-6 and V is TRBV5-4; maybe TRBD2 (5 bases). The germline CDR1 and CDR2 sequences are SGHNT and YYREEE (reference sequence). The CDR3 has 16 residues. Trimming removed 7 bases from V and 4 bases from J, with 18 bases in between.

CDR3 sequence reads: CASSPGTPLLYGYTF. CDR3 sequence (DNA): TGTGCCAGTAGTCCCGGGACACCTCTCCTTTATGGCTACACCTTC. The rearrangement uses TRBV19 and TRBJ1-2; maybe TRBD1 (6 bases). Trimming stripped 5 bases from V and 5 bases from J, with 18 bases between. The CDR3 sequence is 15 residues long. The germline V gene encodes CDR1 LNHDA and CDR2 SQIVND (reference sequence).

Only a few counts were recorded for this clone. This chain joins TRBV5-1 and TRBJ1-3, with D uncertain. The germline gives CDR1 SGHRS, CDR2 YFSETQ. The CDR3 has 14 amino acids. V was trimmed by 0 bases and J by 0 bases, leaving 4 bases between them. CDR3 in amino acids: CASSLGSSGNTIYF. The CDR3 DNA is TGCGCCAGCAGCTTGGGCAGCTCTGGAAACACCATATATTTT. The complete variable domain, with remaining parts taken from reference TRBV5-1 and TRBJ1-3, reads KAGVTQTPRYLIKTRGQQVTLSCSPISGHRSVSWYQQTPGQGLQFLFEYFSETQRNKGNFPGRFSGRQFSNSRSEMNVSTLELGDSALYLCASSLGSSGNTIYFGEGSWLTVV.

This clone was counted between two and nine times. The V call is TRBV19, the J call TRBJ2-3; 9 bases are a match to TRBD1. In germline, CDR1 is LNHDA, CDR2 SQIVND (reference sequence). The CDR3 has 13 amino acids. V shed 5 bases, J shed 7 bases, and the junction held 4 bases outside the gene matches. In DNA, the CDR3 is TGTGCCAGTAGTTCGGACAGGGGTAATACGCAGTATTTT. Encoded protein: CASSSDRGNTQYF. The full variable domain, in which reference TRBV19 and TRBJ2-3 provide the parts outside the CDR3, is DGGITQSPKYLFRKEGQNVTLSCEQNLNHDAMYWYRQDPGQGLRLIYYSQIVNDFQKGDIAEGYSVSREKKESFPLTVTSAQKNPTAFYLCASSSDRGNTQYFGPGTRLTVL.

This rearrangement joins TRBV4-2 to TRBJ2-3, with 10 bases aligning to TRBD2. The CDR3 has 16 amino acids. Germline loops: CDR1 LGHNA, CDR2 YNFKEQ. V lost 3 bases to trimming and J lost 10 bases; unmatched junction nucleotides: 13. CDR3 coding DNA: TGTGCCAGCAGCCAGAAAGCGGGGGGGCTCGTGCGGTCGCAGTATTTT. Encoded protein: CASSQKAGGLVRSQYF.

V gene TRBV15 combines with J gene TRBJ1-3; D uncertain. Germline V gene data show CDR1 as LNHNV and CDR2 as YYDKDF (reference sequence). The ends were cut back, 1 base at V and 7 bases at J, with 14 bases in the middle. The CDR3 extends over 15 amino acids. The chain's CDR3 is CATSRGGLAGNTIYF. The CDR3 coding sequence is TGTGCCACCAGCAGAGGAGGCCTAGCGGGGAACACCATATATTTT.

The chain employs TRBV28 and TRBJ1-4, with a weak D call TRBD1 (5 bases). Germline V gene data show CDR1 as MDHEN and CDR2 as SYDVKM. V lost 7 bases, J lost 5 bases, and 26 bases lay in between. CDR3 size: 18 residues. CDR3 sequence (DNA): TGTGCCAGCAAGGGCGGGGCCGGATACCGAGACTTAAATGAAAAACTGTTTTTT. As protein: CASKGGAGYRDLNEKLFF.

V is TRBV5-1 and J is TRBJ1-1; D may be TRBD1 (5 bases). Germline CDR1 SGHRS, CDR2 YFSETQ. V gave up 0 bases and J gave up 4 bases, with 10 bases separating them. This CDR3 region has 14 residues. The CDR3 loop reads CASSLGRQITEAFF. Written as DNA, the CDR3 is TGCGCCAGCAGCTTGGGTCGACAGATCACTGAAGCTTTCTTT.

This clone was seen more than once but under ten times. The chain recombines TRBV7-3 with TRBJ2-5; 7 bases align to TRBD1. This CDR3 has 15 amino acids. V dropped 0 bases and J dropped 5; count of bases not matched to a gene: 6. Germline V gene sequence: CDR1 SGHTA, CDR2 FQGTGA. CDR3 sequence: CASSLTAGGRETQYF. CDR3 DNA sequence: TGTGCCAGCAGCTTAACGGCAGGGGGTAGGGAGACCCAGTACTTC.

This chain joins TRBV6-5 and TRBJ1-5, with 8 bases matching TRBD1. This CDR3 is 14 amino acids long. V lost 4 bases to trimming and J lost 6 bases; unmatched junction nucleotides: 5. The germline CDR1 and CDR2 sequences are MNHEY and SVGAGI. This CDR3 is CASSFGQGFQPQHF. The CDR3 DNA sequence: TGTGCCAGCAGTTTCGGACAGGGTTTTCAGCCCCAGCATTTT.

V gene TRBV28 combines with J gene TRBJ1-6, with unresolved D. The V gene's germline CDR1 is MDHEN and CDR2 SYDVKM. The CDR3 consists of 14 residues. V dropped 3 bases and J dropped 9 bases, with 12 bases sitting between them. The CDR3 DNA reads TGTGCCAGCAGTTTTGACATGGAGGCTTCACCCCTCCACTTT. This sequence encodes CASSFDMEASPLHF. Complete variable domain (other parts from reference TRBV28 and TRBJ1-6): DVKVTQSSRYLVKRTGEKVFLECVQDMDHENMFWYRQDPGLGLRLIYFSYDVKMKEKGDIPEGYSVSREKKERFSLILESASTNQTSMYLCASSFDMEASPLHFGNGTRLTVT.